Below, 9 T cell receptor beta chains from the same sample are listed, as sequenced in a study of radiotherapy plus CTLA-4 blockade in lung cancer (dated by TCRdb to the late 2010s). Libraries were built with the immunoSEQ multiplex PCR assay. TCRdb provides this immuneACCESS table in a form limited to in-frame rearrangements. Some clones are lacking; in checked studies, under half of them reflect an unresolved V gene, and why the rest are absent is not known. Across this sample there are 45,000 or so clones, with roughly 76% seen only once. Roughly 4% of the sample is held by the ten biggest clonotypes. The source material was peripheral blood, sampled from a patient treated with radiotherapy plus ipilimumab. The receptors derive from a human donor with non-small cell lung cancer who had a complete response to radiotherapy plus ipilimumab.

The rearrangement joins TRBV5-1 to TRBJ2-7; 8 nucleotides align to TRBD2. CDR1 SGHRS and CDR2 YFSETQ come from the germline V gene. The CDR3 loop spans 15 amino acids. V shed 6 bases, J shed 5 bases, and the junction held 13 bases outside the gene matches. The CDR3 sequence: CASTLSGGAVNEQYF. The CDR3 bases are TGCGCCAGCACCCTCTCGGGGGGGGCAGTTAACGAGCAGTACTTC.

This clone was counted only a few times. The J gene is TRBJ1-1, the V gene TRBV6-4, with 7 bases aligning to TRBD1. Germline CDR1 MRHNA, CDR2 SNTAGT. Trimming at V came to 6 bases and at J to 3 bases, leaving 4 bases not matched to a gene. The CDR3 is 13 residues long. CDR3 sequence reads: CASSDRGHTEAFF. The CDR3 DNA is TGTGCCAGCAGCGATAGGGGGCACACTGAAGCTTTCTTT.

By share, this clone ranks as medium-sized. The CDR3 protein is CASSESMLMGRGNTEAFF. The CDR3 nucleotides read TGCGCCAGCAGTGAGTCGATGCTTATGGGCAGGGGAAACACTGAAGCTTTCTTT. The gene calls are TRBV10-2 and TRBJ1-1; D is perhaps TRBD1 (6 bases). The germline CDR1 and CDR2 sequences are WSHSY and SAAADI. The V gene lost 0 bases and the J gene lost 2 bases, with 19 bases spanning the gap. The CDR3 totals 18 residues.

The J gene is TRBJ2-1, the V gene TRBV5-4; 9 positions match TRBD2. Germline V lookup: CDR1 SGHNT, CDR2 YYREEE (reference sequence). With 2 bases clipped from V and 7 bases from J, the junction kept 7 bases outside the gene matches. The CDR3 is made up of 15 amino acids. The CDR3 is CASSFPSGIVNEQFF. CDR3 nucleotide sequence: TGTGCCAGCAGCTTCCCTAGCGGGATAGTAAATGAGCAGTTCTTC.

This sequence joins TRBV5-1 and TRBJ2-5; 7 bases are shared with TRBD1. The end of the DNA is better explained by TRBJ2-7, so the J call may be wrong. The CDR3 length is 16 residues. CDR1 is SGHRS and CDR2 is YFSETQ in the germline V gene. DNA of the CDR3: TGCGCCAGCAGCTCCCCCCCACCGGGACAGACACACGAGCAGTACTTC. Amino acids: CASSSPPPGQTHEQYF.

This chain uses TRBV27 with TRBJ2-5; D is unresolved. V lost 8 bases, J lost 0 bases, and 19 bases lay in between. The CDR3 sequence is 16 residues long. Germline V lookup: CDR1 MNHEY, CDR2 SMNVEV (reference sequence). The CDR3, as DNA: TGTGCCAGCGCTTCCTATGCGCCGATGTACCAAGAGACCCAGTACTTC. Translating it yields CASASYAPMYQETQYF.

The chain couples TRBV6-5 to TRBJ1-2; 7 nucleotides match TRBD1. CDR1 is MNHEY, CDR2 SVGAGI, per germline. V lost 2 bases to trimming and J lost 5 bases; unmatched junction nucleotides: 8. The CDR3 totals 15 residues. The CDR3: CASSYGPQGRYGYTF. CDR3 coding DNA: TGTGCCAGCAGTTACGGACCACAGGGGCGTTATGGCTACACCTTC.

The genes are TRBV7-2 and TRBJ2-2, with D perhaps TRBD1 (6 bases). CDR1 is SGHTA and CDR2 is FQGNSA in the germline V gene. Trimming removed 3 bases from V and 6 bases from J, with 14 bases in between. This CDR3 has 15 residues. The CDR3: CASSFSGTFSGELFF. DNA of the CDR3: TGTGCCAGCAGCTTTTCCGGGACATTCTCCGGGGAGCTGTTTTTT.

The chain uses TRBV6-5 and TRBJ2-7, with D possibly being TRBD1 (6 bases). Trimming removed 6 bases at V and 3 bases at J, with 12 bases between. The CDR3 spans 13 residues. Per germline, CDR1 MNHEY and CDR2 SVGAGI. CDR3 DNA: TGTGCCAGCAGGCCCGGCAGGGGCTACGAGCAGTACTTC. It is translated as CASRPGRGYEQYF.